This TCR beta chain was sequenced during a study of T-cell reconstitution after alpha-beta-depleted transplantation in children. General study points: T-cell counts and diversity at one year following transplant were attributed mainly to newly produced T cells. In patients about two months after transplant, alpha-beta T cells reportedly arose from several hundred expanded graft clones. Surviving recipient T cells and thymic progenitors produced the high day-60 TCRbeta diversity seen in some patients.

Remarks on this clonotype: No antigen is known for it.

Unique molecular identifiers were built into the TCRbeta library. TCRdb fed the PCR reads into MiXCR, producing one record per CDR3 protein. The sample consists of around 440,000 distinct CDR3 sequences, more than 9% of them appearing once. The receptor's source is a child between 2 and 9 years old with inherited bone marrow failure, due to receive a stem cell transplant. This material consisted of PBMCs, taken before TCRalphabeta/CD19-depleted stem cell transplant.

For the CDR3, the DNA is TGTGCCTGGAGTCCAGGGGACCATGGCTACACCTTC. The encoded protein is CAWSPGDHGYTF. The rearrangement links TRBV30 to TRBJ1-2, with a weak D call TRBD1 (6 bases). The germline V gene encodes CDR1 GTSNPN and CDR2 SVGIG (reference sequence). This CDR3 region has 12 residues. V lost 2 bases and J 6 bases, leaving 10 bases between the germline ends.